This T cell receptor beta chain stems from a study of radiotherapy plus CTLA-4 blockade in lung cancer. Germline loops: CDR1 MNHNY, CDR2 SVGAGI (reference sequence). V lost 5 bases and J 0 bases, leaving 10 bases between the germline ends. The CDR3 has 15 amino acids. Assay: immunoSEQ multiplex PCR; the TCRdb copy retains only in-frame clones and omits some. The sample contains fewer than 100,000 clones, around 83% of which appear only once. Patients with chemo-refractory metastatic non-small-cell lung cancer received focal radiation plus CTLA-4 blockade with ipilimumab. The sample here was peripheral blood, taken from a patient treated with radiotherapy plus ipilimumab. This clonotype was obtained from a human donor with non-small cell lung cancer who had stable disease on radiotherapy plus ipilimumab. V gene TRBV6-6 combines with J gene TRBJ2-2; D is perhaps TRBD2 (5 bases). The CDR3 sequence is CASSRGSSNTGELFF. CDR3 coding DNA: TGTGCCAGCAGTCGTGGGAGCTCGAACACCGGGGAGCTGTTTTTT.